One and the same sample provided the 18 T cell receptor beta chains below, sequenced in a study of CD8+CD57+ T cells in acquired aplastic anemia (dated by TCRdb to the late 2010s). The listed sequencing device is Illumina HiSeq 2000. Profiling of TCR beta VDJ combinations and CDR3 sequences used genomic DNA as the template. The raw public reads went through TCRdb reprocessing: fastp at Q25, MiXCR clone calling, in-frame beta chains kept. CDR3 protein duplicates are merged, each entry listing the most common genes and DNA. Present in this sample are roughly 98,000 distinct CDR3 sequences, 55% to 70% of which were seen just once. The ten biggest clones cover approximately 60% of the sample. The patients picked for sequencing were ones in whom flow cytometry had shown an expansion of CD8+CD57+ cells. The source material was sorted CD4+, CD8+, or CD8+CD57+ T cells (not recorded which) from PBMCs. The receptors originated from a human donor with aplastic anemia.

The V gene is TRBV7-6, the J gene TRBJ1-3, with D possibly TRBD1 on 5 matching bases. Trimming left V 4 bases short and J 0 bases short, with 7 bases between. This CDR3 comprises 14 residues. Germline V gene sequence: CDR1 SGHVS, CDR2 FNYEAQ. The CDR3 sequence: CASSWGVSGNTIYF. In DNA form, the CDR3 reads TGTGCCAGCAGCTGGGGGGTCTCTGGAAACACCATATATTTT.

J is TRBJ1-1 and V is TRBV4-1; D is unclear. Germline CDR1 MGHRA, CDR2 YSYEKL. The CDR3 length is 14 residues. V gave up 1 base and J gave up 1 base, with 7 bases separating them. In DNA form, the CDR3 reads TGCGCCAGCAGCCAAGGAGCTAGGAACACTGAAGCTTTCTTT. Amino acid sequence: CASSQGARNTEAFF.

The chain combines TRBV6-1 with TRBJ1-5; D is unclear. The germline CDR1 and CDR2 sequences are MNHNS and SASEGT. Trimming cost V 7 bases and J 4 bases, with 11 bases left between them. There are 13 residues in the CDR3. The CDR3 DNA reads TGTGCCAGCACCCAAGGGCTTAATCAGCCCCAGCATTTT. Its protein is CASTQGLNQPQHF.

This clonotype was counted ten times or more. The gene calls are TRBV7-6 and TRBJ2-5; the D gene is possibly TRBD1 (5 bases). The CDR3 runs to 13 residues. Germline V lookup: CDR1 SGHVS, CDR2 FNYEAQ. Trimming removed 6 bases at V and 3 bases at J, with 11 bases between. CDR3 in amino acids: CASRAGLEETQYF. The CDR3 DNA is TGTGCCAGCAGAGCAGGGTTGGAAGAGACCCAGTACTTC.

Concerning this clonotype itself: Relative to the germline gene, one junction end is altered; a read error may explain this. J is TRBJ1-1 and V is TRBV20-1, with D tentatively TRBD1 (6 bases). CDR3 length: 12 amino acids. Looked up from germline, CDR1 is DFQATT and CDR2 is SNEGSKA (reference sequence). CDR3 protein: CSVNRVNTDAFF. Here the CDR3 DNA reads TGCAGTGTTAACAGGGTGAACACTGATGCTTTCTTT.

The rearrangement uses TRBV7-9 and TRBJ1-5; D is unresolved. V was pared by 5 bases and J by 2 bases, with 10 bases between. CDR3 length: 14 residues. CDR1 and CDR2 (germline): SEHNR, FQNEAQ (reference sequence). The CDR3 DNA reads TGTGCCAGCAGCAGTGGGCATGGCAATCAGCCCCAGCATTTT. This gives the protein CASSSGHGNQPQHF.

This clonotype was seen once. This chain joins TRBV25-1 and TRBJ1-3, with TRBD1 as a possible D gene (5 bases). Between the trimmed V and J ends, which lost 2 bases and 8 bases, there was a span of 13 bases. CDR1 MGHDK and CDR2 SYGVNS come from the germline V gene. The CDR3 is 14 amino acids. The CDR3 bases are TGTGCCAGCAGTGAACAGGGCCTTTTACACACCATATATTTT. Translating it yields CASSEQGLLHTIYF.

The rearrangement joins TRBV19 to TRBJ2-7; the match to TRBD2 covers 7 bases. There are 13 residues in the CDR3. The trim removed 6 bases at V and 0 bases at J, leaving 2 bases unmatched. Germline CDR1 LNHDA, CDR2 SQIVND (reference sequence). The CDR3 sequence: CASRRGSSYEQYF. Written as DNA, the CDR3 is TGTGCCAGTAGACGCGGGAGCTCCTACGAGCAGTACTTC.

This clonotype was seen at least ten times. The rearrangement links TRBV6-1 to TRBJ2-7; a possible D gene is TRBD2 (6 bases). CDR3 length: 15 residues. Germline lookup yields CDR1 MNHNS and CDR2 SASEGT. The V gene lost 4 bases and the J gene lost 2 bases, with 15 bases spanning the gap. CDR3 region: CASSVFGGHPYEQYF. The CDR3 nucleotides read TGTGCCAGCAGTGTGTTCGGGGGTCACCCCTACGAGCAGTACTTC.

V gene TRBV7-6 combines with J gene TRBJ1-1, with 7 bases matching TRBD1. Per the germline V gene, CDR1 is SGHVS and CDR2 is FNYEAQ. Germline trimming cut 4 bases from V and 6 bases from J; bases unmatched to any gene: 5. The CDR3 covers 13 residues. The CDR3 reads CASSSYRGAEAFF. For the CDR3, the DNA is TGTGCCAGCAGCTCGTACAGGGGCGCTGAAGCTTTCTTT.

This clonotype was picked up a small number of times. This chain joins TRBV2 and TRBJ1-1; D may be TRBD1 (6 bases). The CDR3 totals 14 residues. CDR1 is SNHLY and CDR2 is FYNNEI in the germline V gene. V dropped 4 bases and J dropped 1 base, with 10 bases sitting between them. The CDR3 here is CASSGGLSNTEAFF. CDR3 coding DNA: TGTGCCAGCAGTGGGGGGCTCTCGAACACTGAAGCTTTCTTT. The complete variable domain, with remaining parts taken from reference TRBV2 and TRBJ1-1, reads EPEVTQTPSHQVTQMGQEVILRCVPISNHLYFYWYRQILGQKVEFLVSFYNNEISEKSEIFDDQFSVERPDGSNFTLKIRSTKLEDSAMYFCASSGGLSNTEAFFGQGTRLTVV.

This clonotype was seen a single time. The chain carries TRBV2 and TRBJ2-7; D possibly corresponds to TRBD1 (6 bases). This CDR3 has 14 amino acids. Trimming took 7 bases from V and 5 from J, leaving 18 bases between them. Germline loops: CDR1 SNHLY, CDR2 FYNNEI. This CDR3 reads CASMPGQGLNEQYF. The CDR3 DNA reads TGTGCCAGCATGCCTGGGCAGGGGTTAAACGAGCAGTACTTC.

The chain combines TRBV7-2 with TRBJ1-2, with 7 nucleotides matching TRBD1. V lost 3 bases to trimming and J lost 4 bases; unmatched junction nucleotides: 8. This CDR3 has 15 residues. The germline gives CDR1 SGHTA, CDR2 FQGNSA. The CDR3 nucleotides are TGTGCCAGCAGCTTGAGACGACAGGGCGCCTATGGCTACACCTTC. It translates to CASSLRRQGAYGYTF. Variable domain in full (rest from reference TRBV7-2 and TRBJ1-2): GAGVSQSPSNKVTEKGKDVELRCDPISGHTALYWYRQSLGQGLEFLIYFQGNSAPDKSGLPSDRFSAERTGGSVSTLTIQRTQQEDSAVYLCASSLRRQGAYGYTFGSGTRLTVV.

This clonotype was detected ten times or more. The chain has TRBV15 and TRBJ1-4, with 11 bases that match TRBD1. Losses at the gene ends were 6 bases for V and 7 bases for J; bases not matched to a gene: 7. The CDR3 extends over 15 amino acids. Germline V gene sequence: CDR1 LNHNV, CDR2 YYDKDF (reference sequence). The CDR3 sequence is CATRQDRGPGEKLFF. CDR3 nucleotides: TGTGCCACCAGACAGGACAGGGGGCCTGGTGAAAAACTGTTTTTT.

This rearrangement joins TRBV2 to TRBJ2-5, with 13 bases that match TRBD2. The CDR3 contains 18 residues. Germline lookup yields CDR1 SNHLY and CDR2 FYNNEI. Unmatched junction bases numbered 6, after V lost 1 base and J lost 1 base. The CDR3 region is CASSEGLAGGLFQETQYF. CDR3 nucleotide sequence: TGTGCCAGCAGTGAAGGACTAGCGGGGGGCCTATTCCAAGAGACCCAGTACTTC.

This chain uses TRBV9 with TRBJ2-5; D call uncertain. V lost 0 bases to trimming and J lost 2 bases, with 14 bases between them. The CDR3 runs to 16 residues. Germline V gene sequence: CDR1 SGDLS, CDR2 YYNGEE. Here the CDR3 DNA reads TGTGCCAGCAGCGTAGGGGGTAGCTTGCCACAAGAGACCCAGTACTTC. Protein: CASSVGGSLPQETQYF.

CDR3 DNA sequence: TGTGCCACCAGCAGAGATTCACCCCTCCACTTT. Translating it yields CATSRDSPLHF. The chain links TRBV15 to TRBJ1-6; D gene unclear. Trimming took 0 bases from V and 9 from J, leaving 0 bases between them. This CDR3 spans 11 amino acids. CDR1 is LNHNV and CDR2 is YYDKDF in the germline V gene (reference sequence).

The genes are TRBV5-6 and TRBJ1-4, with D uncertain. Germline V gene lookup returns CDR1 SGHDT and CDR2 YYEEEE. This CDR3 is 15 amino acids long. V gave up 4 bases and J gave up 0 bases, with 10 bases separating them. The CDR3: CASSHRVATNEKLFF. The CDR3, as DNA: TGTGCCAGCAGCCATCGGGTAGCAACTAATGAAAAACTGTTTTTT.